This TCR beta chain comes out of a study of blood T cell repertoires in COVID-19. Study-wide context: Acute and convalescent COVID-19 samples came from the United States, Italy and Spain.

After removal of 5 bases from V and 3 bases from J, the junction contained 6 bases not matched to a gene. This CDR3 has 15 amino acids. The V gene's germline CDR1 is MGHDK and CDR2 SYGVNS. The assay was immunoSEQ multiplex PCR, and TCRdb's table has in-frame clones only and misses some. The data hold approximately 210,000 clones, with around 80% observed a single time. This receptor was obtained from a woman between 45 and 65 years old with acute or convalescent COVID-19. The sample was peripheral blood. The chain couples TRBV25-1 to TRBJ2-2; 7 bases map to TRBD2. Written as DNA, the CDR3 is TGTGCCAGCAGTCTGGGGGGGACTCACACCGGGGAGCTGTTTTTT. It yields the protein CASSLGGTHTGELFF.